These T cell receptor beta chains were read from a single sample in a study of beta chain features in type 1 diabetes. Sequenced by immunoSEQ multiplex PCR; TCRdb stores in-frame clones only, minus some. The table shows fewer than 500,000 clones, with approximately 13% occurring only once. Source material: naive CD4+ T cells from blood. Source of these receptors: a man younger than 45 in good health. Both conserved end residues are part of each CDR3. The order of the fields is D gene, clone size, J gene, V gene, CDR3 protein, CDR3 DNA. A D gene is named only where the DNA matches it firmly. Clone sizes are given selectively: once, few, many, or a class where the clone is expanded.

NA | NA | TRBJ2-7 | TRBV5-4 | CATQKSREQYF | TGTGCCACCCAGAAAAGTCGCGAGCAGTACTTC
TRBD1 | few | TRBJ1-1 | TRBV10-3 | CAITDRGDTEAFF | TGTGCCATCACAGACAGGGGAGACACTGAAGCTTTCTTT
TRBD2 | NA | TRBJ2-1 | TRBV7-2 | CASSLTSGGSNEQFF | TGTGCCAGCAGCTTAACTAGCGGGGGGTCGAATGAGCAGTTCTTC
TRBD2 | NA | TRBJ2-1 | TRBV29-1 | CSVAASGSSYNEQFF | TGCAGCGTAGCCGCCAGCGGGAGCTCCTACAATGAGCAGTTCTTC
NA | NA | TRBJ2-3 | TRBV19 | CASRGGLWTDTQYF | TGTGCCAGTAGGGGGGGGCTTTGGACAGATACGCAGTATTTT
NA | few | TRBJ1-1 | TRBV10-3 | CAISKLLSAGTEAFF | TGTGCCATCAGTAAACTACTGTCGGCCGGGACTGAAGCTTTCTTT
NA | few | TRBJ1-4 | TRBV29-1 | CRVLKLFF | TGCAGGGTCCTTAAACTGTTTTTT
TRBD2 | NA | TRBJ2-3 | TRBV9 | CASSVAELAGTDTQYF | TGTGCCAGCAGCGTAGCGGAACTAGCGGGTACAGATACGCAGTATTTT
NA | few | TRBJ2-7 | TRBV12-5 | CASGLNYEQYF | TGTGCTAGTGGTTTGAATTACGAGCAGTACTTC
TRBD1 | NA | TRBJ2-5 | TRBV27 | CASSPRVRTGKETQYF | TGTGCCAGCAGTCCGCGTGTACGGACAGGAAAAGAGACCCAGTACTTC
NA | NA | TRBJ2-3 | TRBV18 | CASSPDSTDTQYF | TGTGCCAGCTCACCGGACAGCACAGATACGCAGTATTTT
TRBD1 | many | TRBJ1-2 | TRBV30 | CAWSAGTGNYGYTF | TGTGCCTGGAGTGCCGGGACAGGGAACTATGGCTACACCTTC
NA | NA | TRBJ2-3 | TRBV9 | CASSAVPSAGTDTQYF | TGTGCCAGCAGCGCGGTCCCTAGTGCCGGCACAGATACGCAGTATTTT
NA | few | TRBJ2-3 | TRBV29-1 | CSDLAGTDTQYF | TGCAGCGATCTAGCAGGCACAGATACGCAGTATTTT
NA | NA | TRBJ1-1 | TRBV30 | CAWRGPGAFF | TGTGCCTGGAGGGGGCCGGGGGCTTTCTTT
NA | few | TRBJ2-7 | TRBV29-1 | CSVAPTAYEQYF | TGCAGCGTTGCCCCCACAGCGTACGAGCAGTACTTC
NA | NA | TRBJ2-3 | TRBV9 | CASSVGGTQYF | TGTGCCAGCAGCGTAGGTGGGACCCAGTATTTT
NA | NA | TRBJ2-5 | TRBV10-3 | CAISGTAVQETQYF | TGTGCCATCAGTGGGACTGCCGTTCAAGAGACCCAGTACTTC
NA | NA | TRBJ2-4 | TRBV4-3 | CASSQEGGNGKNIQYF | TGCGCCAGCAGCCAAGAGGGGGGTAATGGCAAAAACATTCAGTACTTC
NA | few | TRBJ2-3 | TRBV20-1 | CSLVGATQYF | TGCAGTCTGGTGGGGGCTACGCAGTATTTT
NA | NA | TRBJ2-2 | TRBV5-1 | CASSLGTANTGELFF | TGCGCCAGCAGCTTGGGGACAGCGAACACCGGGGAGCTGTTTTTT
NA | many | TRBJ2-1 | TRBV7-2 | CASSLAYEQFF | TGTGCCAGCAGCTTAGCCTATGAGCAGTTCTTC
TRBD1 | NA | TRBJ1-4 | TRBV6-5 | CASSNGQEITF | TGTGCCAGCAGTAACGGACAGGAAATCACTTTT
TRBD1 | NA | TRBJ2-3 | TRBV7-9 | CASSLRAGQVEDTQYF | TGTGCCAGCAGCTTACGAGCAGGACAGGTCGAAGATACGCAGTATTTT
TRBD1 | NA | TRBJ1-2 | TRBV27 | CASSYLDRGGGYTF | TGTGCCAGCAGTTACCTGGACAGGGGAGGAGGCTACACCTTC
NA | NA | TRBJ2-3 | TRBV10-3 | CAISAGTLDTQYF | TGTGCCATCAGTGCAGGGACACTAGATACGCAGTATTTT
NA | NA | TRBJ2-2 | TRBV2 | CASSELKTGELFF | TGTGCCAGCAGTGAACTGAAGACCGGGGAGCTGTTTTTT
TRBD1 | NA | TRBJ1-2 | TRBV9 | CASSEGTGANYGYTF | TGTGCCAGCAGCGAGGGGACAGGGGCTAACTATGGCTACACCTTC
TRBD2 | NA | TRBJ2-1 | TRBV4-2 | CASSLHPPGTSGGGNEQFF | TGTGCCAGCAGCCTGCACCCTCCCGGGACTAGCGGGGGGGGTAATGAGCAGTTCTTC
NA | NA | TRBJ1-1 | TRBV27 | CASSLDPLIFTEAFF | TGTGCCAGCAGTTTAGACCCGCTAATTTTCACTGAAGCTTTCTTT
NA | NA | TRBJ2-4 | TRBV29-1 | CSAVYLGAKNIQYF | TGCAGCGCTGTTTATTTAGGGGCCAAAAACATTCAGTACTTC
NA | NA | TRBJ2-2 | TRBV6-6 | CASSSIQGRGGELFF | TGTGCCAGCAGTTCCATCCAGGGAAGGGGCGGGGAGCTGTTTTTT
TRBD2 | NA | TRBJ2-1 | TRBV15 | CATSRISGRGYNEQFF | TGTGCCACCAGCAGGATAAGCGGGAGGGGGTACAATGAGCAGTTCTTC
TRBD1 | NA | TRBJ1-2 | TRBV7-6 | CASSLGTGGVDYGYTF | TGTGCCAGCAGCTTAGGGACAGGGGGCGTCGACTATGGCTACACCTTC
NA | NA | TRBJ2-1 | TRBV4-2 | CASSSGVPEQFF | TGTGCCAGCAGCTCAGGGGTTCCTGAGCAGTTCTTC
NA | few | TRBJ2-5 | TRBV7-9 | CASSPYPGPGETQYF | TGTGCCAGCAGCCCGTACCCGGGACCAGGAGAGACCCAGTACTTC
NA | once | TRBJ2-7 | TRBV6-5 | CASSLQIRSYEQYF | TGCGCCAGCAGTCTACAGATAAGATCCTACGAGCAGTACTTC
NA | NA | TRBJ1-2 | TRBV19 | CASNSGSKGGYTF | TGTGCCAGTAATTCCGGGTCAAAGGGTGGCTACACCTTC
TRBD1 | few | TRBJ2-7 | TRBV2 | CASSTGYDSEQYF | TGTGCCAGCTCGACAGGGTACGATAGCGAGCAGTACTTC
NA | NA | TRBJ2-1 | TRBV5-4 | CASSSNSGYNEQFF | TGTGCCAGCAGCTCCAATAGCGGATACAATGAGCAGTTCTTC
NA | few | TRBJ2-1 | TRBV5-4 | CASSLAAGIGFF | TGTGCCAGCAGCTTGGCCGCTGGAATCGGCTTCTTC
NA | few | TRBJ1-1 | TRBV7-9 | CASSLFQTNTEAFF | TGTGCCAGCAGCTTATTCCAGACGAACACTGAAGCTTTCTTT
NA | few | TRBJ2-7 | TRBV7-2 | CASSPRQRPQYF | TGTGCCAGCAGCCCCCGGCAGCGGCCTCAGTACTTC
NA | few | TRBJ1-2 | TRBV10-2 | CASSPSPPSNYGYTF | TGCGCCAGCAGTCCCTCCCCCCCGTCTAACTATGGCTACACCTTC
TRBD2 | few | TRBJ2-7 | TRBV9 | CASSPGTTEEQYF | TGTGCCAGCAGCCCCGGGACTACGGAAGAGCAGTACTTC
TRBD2 | NA | TRBJ2-1 | TRBV4-3 | CASSQAILAGVGEQFF | TGCGCCAGCAGCCAAGCGATCCTAGCGGGAGTAGGTGAGCAGTTCTTC
NA | few | TRBJ1-5 | TRBV5-6 | CASSLDQPQHF | TGTGCCAGCAGCTTGGATCAGCCCCAGCATTTT
NA | few | TRBJ2-1 | TRBV10-3 | CAISDSRDGSSYNEQFF | TGTGCCATCAGTGATTCGAGGGATGGGAGCTCCTACAATGAGCAGTTCTTC
NA | many | TRBJ1-1 | TRBV30 | CAWSVRTDTEAFF | TGTGCCTGGAGTGTACGGACAGACACTGAAGCTTTCTTT
NA | few | TRBJ1-1 | TRBV19 | CGCGGRNTEAFF | TGTGGCTGTGGAGGACGGAACACTGAAGCTTTCTTT
NA | NA | TRBJ2-7 | TRBV4-3 | CASSQDPRSHEQYF | TGCGCCAGCAGCCAAGATCCCCGGTCCCACGAGCAGTACTTC
NA | few | TRBJ1-3 | TRBV30 | CAWRVSGGNTIYF | TGTGCCTGGAGGGTGTCAGGGGGAAACACCATATATTTT
TRBD1 | NA | TRBJ1-1 | TRBV7-2 | CASSFRQGAQTEAFF | TGTGCCAGCAGCTTCAGACAGGGGGCGCAAACTGAAGCTTTCTTT
TRBD1 | few | TRBJ1-2 | TRBV9 | CASSAGTGSYGYTF | TGTGCCAGCAGCGCCGGGACAGGGAGCTATGGCTACACCTTC
NA | NA | TRBJ1-2 | TRBV5-1 | CASSPGHLIPNYGYTF | TGCGCCAGCAGCCCGGGACACCTGATCCCCAACTATGGCTACACCTTC
NA | NA | TRBJ2-3 | TRBV10-3 | CATVRSERTDTQYF | TGTGCCACCGTTCGCAGCGAACGCACAGATACGCAGTATTTT
NA | NA | TRBJ1-2 | TRBV9 | CASSARTDLRDYGYTF | TGTGCCAGCAGCGCGCGGACAGACCTGAGGGACTATGGCTACACCTTC
NA | NA | TRBJ2-1 | TRBV19 | CASSMVGGNEQFF | TGTGCCAGTAGTATGGTAGGGGGCAATGAGCAGTTCTTC